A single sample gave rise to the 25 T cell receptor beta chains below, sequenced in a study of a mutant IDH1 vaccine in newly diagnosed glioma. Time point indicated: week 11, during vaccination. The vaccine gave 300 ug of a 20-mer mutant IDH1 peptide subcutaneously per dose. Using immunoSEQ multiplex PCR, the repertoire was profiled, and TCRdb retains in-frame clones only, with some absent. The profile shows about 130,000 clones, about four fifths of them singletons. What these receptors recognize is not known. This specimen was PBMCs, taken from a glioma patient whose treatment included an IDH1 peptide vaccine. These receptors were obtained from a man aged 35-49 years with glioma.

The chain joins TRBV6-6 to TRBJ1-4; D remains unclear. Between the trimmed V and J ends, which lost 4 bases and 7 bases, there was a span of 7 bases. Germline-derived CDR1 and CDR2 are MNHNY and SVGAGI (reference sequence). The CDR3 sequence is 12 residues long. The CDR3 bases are TGTGCCAGCAGTTTTGGAAGTGAAAAACTGTTTTTT. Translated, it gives CASSFGSEKLFF.

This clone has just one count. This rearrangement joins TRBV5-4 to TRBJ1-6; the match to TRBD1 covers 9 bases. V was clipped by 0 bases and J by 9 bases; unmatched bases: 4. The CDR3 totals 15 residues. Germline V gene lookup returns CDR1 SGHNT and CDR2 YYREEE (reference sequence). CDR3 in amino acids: CASSLDRGRGSPLHF. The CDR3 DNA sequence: TGTGCCAGCAGCTTGGACAGGGGGCGAGGTTCACCCCTCCACTTT.

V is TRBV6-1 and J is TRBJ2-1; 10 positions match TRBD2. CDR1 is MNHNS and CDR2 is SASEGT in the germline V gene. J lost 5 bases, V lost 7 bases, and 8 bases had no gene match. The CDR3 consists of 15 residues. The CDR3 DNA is TGTGCCAGCACCATAAGCGGGAGGGTCCACAATGAGCAGTTCTTC. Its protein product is CASTISGRVHNEQFF.

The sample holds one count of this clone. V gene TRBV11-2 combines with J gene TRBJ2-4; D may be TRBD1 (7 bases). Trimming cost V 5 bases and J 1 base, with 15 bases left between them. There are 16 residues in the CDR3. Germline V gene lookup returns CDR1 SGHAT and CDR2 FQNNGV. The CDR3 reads CASSANRGGAKNIQYF. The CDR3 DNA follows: TGTGCCAGCAGCGCGAACAGGGGAGGCGCCAAAAACATTCAGTACTTC.

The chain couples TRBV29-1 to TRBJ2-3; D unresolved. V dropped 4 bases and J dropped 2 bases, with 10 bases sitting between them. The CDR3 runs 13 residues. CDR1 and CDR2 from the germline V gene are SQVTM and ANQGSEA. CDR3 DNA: TGCAGCGTTGGACCCGGCAACACAGATACGCAGTATTTT. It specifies CSVGPGNTDTQYF.

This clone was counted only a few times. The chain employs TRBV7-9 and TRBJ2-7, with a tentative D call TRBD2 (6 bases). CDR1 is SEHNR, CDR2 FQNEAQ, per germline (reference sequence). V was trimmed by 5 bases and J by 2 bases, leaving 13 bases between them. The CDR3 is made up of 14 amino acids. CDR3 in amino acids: CASSPPLAAYEQYF. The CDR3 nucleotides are TGTGCCAGCAGCCCTCCACTAGCTGCCTACGAGCAGTACTTC.

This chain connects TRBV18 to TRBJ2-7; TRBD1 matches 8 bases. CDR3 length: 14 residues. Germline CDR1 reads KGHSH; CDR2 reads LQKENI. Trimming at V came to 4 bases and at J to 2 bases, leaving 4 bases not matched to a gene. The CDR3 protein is CASSLQQGAYEQYF. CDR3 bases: TGTGCCAGCTCACTCCAACAGGGGGCCTACGAGCAGTACTTC. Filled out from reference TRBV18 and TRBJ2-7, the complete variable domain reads NAGVMQNPRHLVRRRGQEARLRCSPMKGHSHVYWYRQLPEEGLKFMVYLQKENIIDESGMPKERFSAEFPKEGPSILRIQQVVRGDSAAYFCASSLQQGAYEQYFGPGTRLTVT.

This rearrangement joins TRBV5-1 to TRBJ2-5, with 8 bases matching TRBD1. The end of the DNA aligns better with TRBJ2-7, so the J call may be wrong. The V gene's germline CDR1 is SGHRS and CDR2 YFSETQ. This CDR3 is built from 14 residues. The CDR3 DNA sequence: TGCGCCAGCAGCTCGGTGACAGGGGCATTCGAGCAGTACTTC. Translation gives CASSSVTGAFEQYF.

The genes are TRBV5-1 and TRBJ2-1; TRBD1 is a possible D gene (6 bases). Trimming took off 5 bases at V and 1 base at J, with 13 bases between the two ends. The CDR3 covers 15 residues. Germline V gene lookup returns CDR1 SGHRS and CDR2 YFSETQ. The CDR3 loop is CASSQGSLSYNEQFF. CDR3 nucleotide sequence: TGCGCCAGCAGTCAGGGGTCATTGTCCTACAATGAGCAGTTCTTC. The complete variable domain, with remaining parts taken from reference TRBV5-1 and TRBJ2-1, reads KAGVTQTPRYLIKTRGQQVTLSCSPISGHRSVSWYQQTPGQGLQFLFEYFSETQRNKGNFPGRFSGRQFSNSRSEMNVSTLELGDSALYLCASSQGSLSYNEQFFGPGTRLTVL.

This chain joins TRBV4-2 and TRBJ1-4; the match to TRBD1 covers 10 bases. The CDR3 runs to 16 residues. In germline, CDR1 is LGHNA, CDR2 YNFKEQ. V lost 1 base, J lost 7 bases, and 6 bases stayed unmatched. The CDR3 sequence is CASSQGTGQGSEKLFF. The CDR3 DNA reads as TGTGCCAGCAGCCAAGGGACGGGACAGGGGTCTGAAAAACTGTTTTTT.

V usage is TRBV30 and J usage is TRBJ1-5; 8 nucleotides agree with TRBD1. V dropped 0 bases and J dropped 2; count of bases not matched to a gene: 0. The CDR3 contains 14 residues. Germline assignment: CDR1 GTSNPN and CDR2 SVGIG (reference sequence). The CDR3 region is CAWSVQGGNQPQHF. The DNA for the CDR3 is TGTGCCTGGAGTGTACAGGGGGGCAATCAGCCCCAGCATTTT.

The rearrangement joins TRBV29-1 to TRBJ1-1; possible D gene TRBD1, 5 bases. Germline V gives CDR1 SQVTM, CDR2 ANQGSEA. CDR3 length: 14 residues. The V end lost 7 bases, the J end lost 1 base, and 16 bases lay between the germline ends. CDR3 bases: TGCAGCGCTAGATCGGCAGGGACGAACACTGAAGCTTTCTTT. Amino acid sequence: CSARSAGTNTEAFF. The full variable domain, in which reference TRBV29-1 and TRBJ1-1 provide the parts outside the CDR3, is SAVISQKPSRDICQRGTSLTIQCQVDSQVTMMFWYRQQPGQSLTLIATANQGSEATYESGFVIDKFPISRPNLTFSTLTVSNMSPEDSSIYLCSARSAGTNTEAFFGQGTRLTVV.

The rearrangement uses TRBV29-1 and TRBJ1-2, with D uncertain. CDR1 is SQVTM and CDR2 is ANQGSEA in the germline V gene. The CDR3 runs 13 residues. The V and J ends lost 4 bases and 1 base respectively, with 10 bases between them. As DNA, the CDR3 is TGCAGCGTTGGTTTAGGGTTTAACTATGGCTACACCTTC. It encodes CSVGLGFNYGYTF.

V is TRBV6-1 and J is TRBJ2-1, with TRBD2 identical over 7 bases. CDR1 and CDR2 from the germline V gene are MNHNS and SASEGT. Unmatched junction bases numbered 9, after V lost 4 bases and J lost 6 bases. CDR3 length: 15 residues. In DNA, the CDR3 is TGTGCCAGCAGTGGTACCGGCGGGAGCTCCAATGAGCAGTTCTTC. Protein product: CASSGTGGSSNEQFF.

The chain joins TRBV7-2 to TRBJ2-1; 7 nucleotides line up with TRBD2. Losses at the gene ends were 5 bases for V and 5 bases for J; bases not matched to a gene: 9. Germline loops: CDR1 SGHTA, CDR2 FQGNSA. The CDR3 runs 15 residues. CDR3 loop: CASSPRAGLNNEQFF. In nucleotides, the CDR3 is TGTGCCAGCAGCCCCCGAGCGGGACTGAACAATGAGCAGTTCTTC. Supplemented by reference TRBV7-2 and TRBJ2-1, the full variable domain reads GAGVSQSPSNKVTEKGKDVELRCDPISGHTALYWYRQSLGQGLEFLIYFQGNSAPDKSGLPSDRFSAERTGGSVSTLTIQRTQQEDSAVYLCASSPRAGLNNEQFFGPGTRLTVL.

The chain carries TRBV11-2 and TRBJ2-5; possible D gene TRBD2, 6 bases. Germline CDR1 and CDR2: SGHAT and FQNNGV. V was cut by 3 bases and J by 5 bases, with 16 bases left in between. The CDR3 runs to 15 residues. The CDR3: CASSLVPGVGETQYF. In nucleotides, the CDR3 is TGTGCCAGCAGCTTGGTTCCGGGGGTAGGGGAGACCCAGTACTTC.

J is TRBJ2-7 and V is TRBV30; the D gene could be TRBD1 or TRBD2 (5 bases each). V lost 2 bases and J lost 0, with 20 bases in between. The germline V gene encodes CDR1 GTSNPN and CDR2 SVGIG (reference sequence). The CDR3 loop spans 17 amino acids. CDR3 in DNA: TGTGCCTGGAGTCCCGACAGAGGGGCCCTATTCTCCTACGAGCAGTACTTC. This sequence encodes CAWSPDRGALFSYEQYF.

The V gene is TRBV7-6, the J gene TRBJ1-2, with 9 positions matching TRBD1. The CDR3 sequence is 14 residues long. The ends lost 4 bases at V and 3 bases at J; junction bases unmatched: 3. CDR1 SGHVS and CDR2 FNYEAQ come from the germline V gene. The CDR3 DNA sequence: TGTGCCAGCAGCTCCACAGGGGGCGACTATGGCTACACCTTC. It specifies CASSSTGGDYGYTF.

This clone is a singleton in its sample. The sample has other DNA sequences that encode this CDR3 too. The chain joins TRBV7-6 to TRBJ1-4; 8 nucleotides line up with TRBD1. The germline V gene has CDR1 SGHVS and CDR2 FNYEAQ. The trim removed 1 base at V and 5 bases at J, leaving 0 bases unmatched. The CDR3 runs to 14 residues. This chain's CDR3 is CASSLGTGNEKLFF. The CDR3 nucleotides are TGTGCCAGCAGCTTAGGGACAGGGAATGAAAAACTGTTTTTT. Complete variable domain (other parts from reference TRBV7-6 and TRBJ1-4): GAGVSQSPRYKVTKRGQDVALRCDPISGHVSLYWYRQALGQGPEFLTYFNYEAQQDKSGLPNDRFSAERPEGSISTLTIQRTEQRDSAMYRCASSLGTGNEKLFFGSGTQLSVL.

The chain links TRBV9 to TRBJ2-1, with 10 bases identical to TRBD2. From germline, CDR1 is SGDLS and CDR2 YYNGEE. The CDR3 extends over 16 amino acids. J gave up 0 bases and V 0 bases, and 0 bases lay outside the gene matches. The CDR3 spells CASSVGTSGSYNEQFF. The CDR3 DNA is TGTGCCAGCAGCGTAGGGACTAGCGGCTCCTACAATGAGCAGTTCTTC. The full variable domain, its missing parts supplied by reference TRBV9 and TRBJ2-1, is DSGVTQTPKHLITATGQRVTLRCSPRSGDLSVYWYQQSLDQGLQFLIQYYNGEERAKGNILERFSAQQFPDLHSELNLSSLELGDSALYFCASSVGTSGSYNEQFFGPGTRLTVL.

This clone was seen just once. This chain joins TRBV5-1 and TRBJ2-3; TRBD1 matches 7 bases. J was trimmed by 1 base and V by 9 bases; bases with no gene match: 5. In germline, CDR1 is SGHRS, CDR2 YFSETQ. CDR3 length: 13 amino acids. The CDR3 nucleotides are TGCGCCACCCGAACAGGGGGCACAGATACGCAGTATTTT. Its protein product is CATRTGGTDTQYF. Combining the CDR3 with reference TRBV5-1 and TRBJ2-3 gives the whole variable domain KAGVTQTPRYLIKTRGQQVTLSCSPISGHRSVSWYQQTPGQGLQFLFEYFSETQRNKGNFPGRFSGRQFSNSRSEMNVSTLELGDSALYLCATRTGGTDTQYFGPGTRLTVL.

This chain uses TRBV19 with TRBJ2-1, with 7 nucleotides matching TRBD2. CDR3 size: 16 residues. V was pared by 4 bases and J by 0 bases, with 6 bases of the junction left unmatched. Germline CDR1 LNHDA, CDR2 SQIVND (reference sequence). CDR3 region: CASSTRLAYSYNEQFF. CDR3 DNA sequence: TGTGCCAGTAGTACCAGACTAGCTTACTCCTACAATGAGCAGTTCTTC. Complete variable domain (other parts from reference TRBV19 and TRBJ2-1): DGGITQSPKYLFRKEGQNVTLSCEQNLNHDAMYWYRQDPGQGLRLIYYSQIVNDFQKGDIAEGYSVSREKKESFPLTVTSAQKNPTAFYLCASSTRLAYSYNEQFFGPGTRLTVL.

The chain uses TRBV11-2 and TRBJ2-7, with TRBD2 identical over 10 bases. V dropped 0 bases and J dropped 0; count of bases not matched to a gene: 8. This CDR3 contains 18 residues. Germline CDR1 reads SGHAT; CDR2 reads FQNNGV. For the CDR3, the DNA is TGTGCCAGCAGCTTAGATGGATTAGCGGGGGGAAGCTCCTACGAGCAGTACTTC. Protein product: CASSLDGLAGGSSYEQYF. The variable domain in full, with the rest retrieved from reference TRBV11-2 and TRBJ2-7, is EAGVAQSPRYKIIEKRQSVAFWCNPISGHATLYWYQQILGQGPKLLIQFQNNGVVDDSQLPKDRFSAERLKGVDSTLKIQPAKLEDSAVYLCASSLDGLAGGSSYEQYFGPGTRLTVT.

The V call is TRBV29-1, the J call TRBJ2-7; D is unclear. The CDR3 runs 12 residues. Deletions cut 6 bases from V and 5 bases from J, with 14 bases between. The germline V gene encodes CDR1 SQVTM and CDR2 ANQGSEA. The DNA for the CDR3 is TGCAGCGTCGAATCGGGCGAACACGAGCAGTACTTC. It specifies CSVESGEHEQYF.

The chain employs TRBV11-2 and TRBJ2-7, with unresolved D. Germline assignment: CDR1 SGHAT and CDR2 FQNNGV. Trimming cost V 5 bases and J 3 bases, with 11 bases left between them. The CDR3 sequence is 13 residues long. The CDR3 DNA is TGTGCCAGCAGCCCCTGGAGAAACTACGAGCAGTACTTC. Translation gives CASSPWRNYEQYF.